This T cell receptor (beta chain) was sequenced for a study of beta chain features in type 1 diabetes listed by TCRdb under 2018. A note on the overall study: No differences in mean age, gender distribution, total cell number or subset yield were found between patients and healthy donors. A total of roughly 110 million sorted cells were examined across all samples, and the number of cells per subset was strongly correlated with RNA yield. The study compared TCRB repertoires of sorted circulating CD4+ T cell subsets between recently diagnosed type 1 diabetes patients and matched healthy donors. Naive and central memory subsets were obtained from all 28 donors, but regulatory and stem cell-like memory subsets were isolated from only 8 patients and about 8 healthy donors. Study-wide findings and limitations: Because cDNA was sequenced instead of genomic DNA, highly expressing activated cells could be over-represented, though the groups showed no difference in activation or CD3 levels. A moderate but significant shortening of TCRB CDR3 length was observed in type 1 diabetes patients in all four CD4+ subsets. Fewer insertions and more nucleotide deletions at VDJ recombination sites were observed in patients with type 1 diabetes, implying thymic rearrangement abnormalities. Naive, central memory and regulatory TCRB repertoires appeared more similar among patients than among healthy donors. Because small numbers of individuals were included in the HLA sub-analyses, any influence of HLA type on TCRB rearrangement was left unresolved. Shorter templates might have been favored by PCR, but patient and control samples were amplified and corrected together, so both groups would have been affected equally by any skew.

V is reduced by 4 bases and J by 5 bases, leaving a spacing of 15 bases between them. The germline V gene supplies CDR1 LGHNA and CDR2 YSLEER. The CDR3 has 15 amino acids, counting the end cysteine and phenylalanine. Solely the CDR3 DNA is kept, with 45 bases framed from the first base. From each donor, a single peripheral blood sample of about 120 mL on average was drawn into heparinised tubes. Using a panel that included CD45RO, CCR7, CD25, CD127, CD95 and CD27, naive, central memory, regulatory and stem cell-like memory CD4+ T cells were sorted on a BD FACSAria II. A purity above 98% was achieved for all sorted populations. Right away, PBMCs were isolated by Lymphoprep density gradient centrifugation and were stained directly, with no culture step. Samples were stained and sorted in pairs, with one healthy donor and one patient per experiment, so that batch effects were minimized. Of note for this clone: What antigen it recognizes has not been identified. The sample holds no much larger clone one base away, and base qualities are not on file.

All of the isolated RNA was reverse transcribed with the High Capacity cDNA Reverse Transcription Kit, so expressed TCRB transcripts were sequenced. Deep immunoSEQ sequencing was applied to naive, central memory and regulatory T cell samples, giving an average of about 3.4 million total reads per sample. Sorted cells were lysed in RLT buffer and RNA was extracted with DNase-treated RNeasy Micro or Mini kits, depending on cell number. To prevent cross-contamination, each cell subset was processed individually, whereas patient and healthy donor samples were processed jointly. The immunoSEQ multiplex PCR was used to amplify TCRB sequences from cDNA, generating 87-bp fragments that spanned the CDR3 region. Amplicons were sequenced on the Illumina HiSeq platform. Per the source publication's procedure: PCR bias was corrected computationally using synthetic template baselines, and reads within Hamming distance 2 were collapsed, with unmergeable singletons discarded. Reads were aligned against IMGT to assign V, D and J genes, CDR3 length and insertions or deletions at six rearrangement sites. Within each subset, clonotype counts were normalized to sorted cell number, and only after that were true diversity and Gini coefficients computed with the tcR R package. Repertoire sharing was quantified using the overlap coefficient calculated on TCRB nucleotide sequences. This immuneACCESS table, as held by TCRdb, lists in-frame sequences with V and J called but not all clones. Of the missing ones, under half trace to an unresolved V gene in checked studies; the others have no known cause. Clonal size and the V and J genes are those of that table, whereas D and trimming came from the DNA. Across this sample there are 250,000 to 350,000 clones, with approximately 15% seen only once. The ten largest make up around 7% of the sample.

The sequenced sample consisted of central memory CD4+ T cells from blood. This TCR came from a young man in good health. This sequence uses TRBV4-3 and TRBJ2-1; too little of a D gene remains to name it. The DNA sequence reads TGCGCCAGCAGCCCCCGAGCCCCTGGGGACAATGAGCAGTTCTTC. It translates as CASSPRAPGDNEQFF.